The rows below give T cell receptor beta chains drawn from one sample of a study of blood T cell repertoires in COVID-19. Measured with immunoSEQ multiplex PCR; TCRdb has only the in-frame clones, and not every one. The top ten hold 4% to 5% of the sample, which has roughly 200,000 clones, 70% to 90% seen once. The sequenced sample consisted of peripheral blood. These receptor sequences come from a woman of 80 years or more with acute or convalescent COVID-19. Both conserved end residues are part of each CDR3. The D gene is left open where the match is weak. Not every row has a clone size; where given, it reads once, few, many or a size class.

CDR3 length,J gene,V gene,D gene,clone size,CDR3 DNA,CDR3 protein
15,TRBJ2-7,TRBV5-1,TRBD1,NA,TGCGCCAGCAGCTTGGTCGGACAGGGGATTTACGAGCAGTACTTC,CASSLVGQGIYEQYF
15,TRBJ1-5,TRBV9,TRBD1,few,TGTGCCAGCAGCGCGGGACAGGGGGTGAATCAGCCCCAGCATTTT,CASSAGQGVNQPQHF
15,TRBJ2-2,TRBV30,TRBD1,NA,TGTGCCTGGAGTGATCGGCAGGGGGCGGGCGGGGAGCTGTTTTTT,CAWSDRQGAGGELFF
19,TRBJ2-1,TRBV4-3,TRBD2,NA,TGCGCCAGCAGCCAAGGTTTGGGTCTAGCGGGAGAATCGTACAATGAGCAGTTCTTC,CASSQGLGLAGESYNEQFF
15,TRBJ2-1,TRBV5-1,TRBD2,once,TGCGCCAGCAGCAGAGGTGGGCTAGCGGAAACCAAGCAGTTCTTC,CASSRGGLAETKQFF
15,TRBJ2-5,TRBV29-1,TRBD2,NA,TGCAGCGTCGCTTCTAGCGGGAGGAATTCCGAGACCCAGTACTTC,CSVASSGRNSETQYF
13,TRBJ1-2,TRBV27,NA,NA,TGTGCCAGCAGTCCCCAGGGCTACTATGGCTACACCTTC,CASSPQGYYGYTF
14,TRBJ1-4,TRBV11-2,TRBD1,NA,TGTGCCAGCACCCCGGACAGGGGTAATGAAAAACTGTTTTTT,CASTPDRGNEKLFF
16,TRBJ2-6,TRBV7-2,NA,NA,TGTGCCAGCAGCGAACAGGGTCAGGCCGGGGCCAACGTCCTGACTTTC,CASSEQGQAGANVLTF
14,TRBJ1-5,TRBV6-2/TRBV6-3,TRBD1,NA,TGTGCCAGCAGTTCCGGACAGGGGGAGCAGCCCCAGCATTTT,CASSSGQGEQPQHF
16,TRBJ1-3,TRBV9,TRBD1,NA,TGTGCCAGCAGCGTACAGCCCGGGACAGAAGGAAACACCATATATTTT,CASSVQPGTEGNTIYF
14,TRBJ2-1,TRBV28,TRBD1,NA,TGTGCCAGCAGTGGGGGACAGGGCTACAATGAACAGTTCTTC,CASSGGQGYNEQFF
15,TRBJ2-7,TRBV5-4,TRBD2,NA,TGTGCCAGCAGCGGATGGACTAGCGACATCTACGAGCAGTACTTC,CASSGWTSDIYEQYF
15,TRBJ2-3,TRBV11-2,TRBD1,NA,TGTGCCAGCAGCCTCGACAGGGGGCCCCCAGATACGCAGTATTTT,CASSLDRGPPDTQYF
15,TRBJ2-6,TRBV18,NA,NA,TGTGCCAGCTCACAACAGCCTACTGGGGCCAACGTCCTGACTTTC,CASSQQPTGANVLTF
14,TRBJ1-4,TRBV6-6,NA,NA,TGTGCCAGCAGTTTCCGGGGTTTTAATGAAAAACTGTTTTTT,CASSFRGFNEKLFF
17,TRBJ1-5,TRBV28,NA,few,TGTGCCAGCAGCTTCCAAGAGCATTCCCGTGGTAATCAGCCCCAGCATTTT,CASSFQEHSRGNQPQHF
13,TRBJ1-2,TRBV29-1,NA,NA,TGCAGCGTCTTTCGGGTCCTATTCGATGGCTACACCTTC,CSVFRVLFDGYTF
13,TRBJ1-2,TRBV5-6,NA,NA,TGTGCCAGCAGCTTGGTCAGGGGCAGAGGCTACACCTTC,CASSLVRGRGYTF
14,TRBJ1-6,TRBV11-3,TRBD1,NA,TGTGCCAGCAGCCGGACAGGGTATAATTCACCCCTCCACTTT,CASSRTGYNSPLHF
11,TRBJ1-1,TRBV2,NA,NA,TGTGCCAGCGAGGTGAACACTGAAGCTTTCTTT,CASEVNTEAFF
16,TRBJ1-6,TRBV6-6,NA,NA,TGTGCCAGCACCTCCGGGAGGAGTTCCTATAATTCACCCCTCCACTTT,CASTSGRSSYNSPLHF
14,TRBJ2-1,TRBV19,TRBD2,once,TGTGCCAGTAGTTCCGGGACTAAGGTGTCTGAGCAGTTCTTC,CASSSGTKVSEQFF
15,TRBJ2-1,TRBV27,NA,NA,TGTGCCAGCAGCTATACGGGGTTACTATACGATGAGCAGTTCTTC,CASSYTGLLYDEQFF
16,TRBJ2-7,TRBV6-2/TRBV6-3,NA,NA,TGTGCCAGCAGTTCCTTCTCTAGCGCGCGGTCCTCCGAGCAGTACTTC,CASSSFSSARSSEQYF
14,TRBJ2-5,TRBV9,NA,NA,TGTGCCAGCAGCGCTTCTAGCACCGGGGAGACCCAGTACTTC,CASSASSTGETQYF
14,TRBJ2-7,TRBV5-1,TRBD1,NA,TGCGCCAGCAGCTGGACAGGGGGTAACTACGAGCAGTACTTC,CASSWTGGNYEQYF
14,TRBJ2-1,TRBV7-2,NA,once,TGTGCCAGCAGCTTAGGGGCAGCCTACAATGAGCAGTTCTTC,CASSLGAAYNEQFF
14,TRBJ1-1,TRBV3-1/TRBV3-2,NA,NA,TGTGCCAGCAGCCAAGCAGGGATGAACACTGAAGCTTTCTTT,CASSQAGMNTEAFF
16,TRBJ2-1,TRBV9,TRBD2,NA,TGTGCCAGCAGCCCGCAGACTAGCGGAGCTGGGAGTGAGCAGTTCTTC,CASSPQTSGAGSEQFF
15,TRBJ1-1,TRBV3-1/TRBV3-2,NA,NA,TGTGCCAGCAGCCAAGGGTTTTCGGGGGAAACTGAAGCTTTCTTT,CASSQGFSGETEAFF
14,TRBJ2-1,TRBV10-2,TRBD2,NA,TGCGCCAGCAGTGCACTAGCGACCCACAATGAGCAGTTCTTC,CASSALATHNEQFF
15,TRBJ1-6,TRBV4-3,TRBD1,once,TGCGCCAGCAGCCAGGACAGGATTCAGGGCTCACCCCTCCACTTT,CASSQDRIQGSPLHF
15,TRBJ2-7,TRBV24-1,TRBD1,NA,TGTGCCACCAGTGCCCGGGACAGGGGGCTCTTCGAGCAGTACTTC,CATSARDRGLFEQYF
15,TRBJ1-2,TRBV19,NA,NA,TGTGCCAGTAGTACCCCAGGACAGCCAAGTTATGGCTACACCTTC,CASSTPGQPSYGYTF
14,TRBJ1-1,TRBV7-8,NA,once,TGTGCCAGCAGCTCCCGGAGAGAACTCACTGAAGCTTTCTTT,CASSSRRELTEAFF
15,TRBJ1-4,TRBV5-1,NA,NA,TGCGCCAGCAGCTTGCCCGACGCTAACGGGGGGAAACTGTTTTTT,CASSLPDANGGKLFF
15,TRBJ1-2,TRBV11-2,TRBD1,NA,TGTGCCAGCAGCGGGCAAACGACAGGGAGCTATGGCTACACCTTC,CASSGQTTGSYGYTF
12,TRBJ2-7,TRBV28,TRBD1,few,TGTGCCAGCAGTCCCGTGGACAGGGTGCAGTACTTC,CASSPVDRVQYF
15,TRBJ2-1,TRBV18,NA,NA,TGTGCCAGCTCACCACCTTTGCTAGTTGATGGTGAGCAGTTCTTC,CASSPPLLVDGEQFF
16,TRBJ2-7,TRBV9,TRBD2,NA,TGTGCCAGCAGCGTAGATGGAGCGGGAGGAGGTAACGAGCAGTACTTC,CASSVDGAGGGNEQYF
11,TRBJ2-5,TRBV5-6,NA,NA,TGTGCCAGCAGCGTAGACTCTAACCAGTACTTC,CASSVDSNQYF